This entry features one T cell receptor beta chain sequence. The antigen remains undetermined. The repertoire was sequenced with immunoSEQ multiplex PCR; TCRdb's copy has only in-frame clones and lacks some. This sample has just under 90,000 clones, with 75% to 90% found just once. The sample belongs to a study of T cell responses to AZD1222 COVID-19 vaccine. Study results and caveats: Just a handful of people given AZD1222 tested seropositive at baseline. Two AZD1222 doses significantly raised spike-specific TCR breadth and depth over controls. Repertoire sampling was restricted to post-peak T cell response timepoints.

Trimming removed 7 bases at V and 1 base at J, with 25 bases between. The CDR3 runs to 18 residues. The germline CDR1 and CDR2 sequences are SNHLY and FYNNEI. This sequence was found in an adult who received the AZD1222 COVID-19 vaccine. This rearrangement joins TRBV2 to TRBJ1-1; D remains ambiguous. The specimen was peripheral blood, collected 28 days after the second AZD1222 dose. The CDR3 reads CASTSQLGSIPRNTEAFF. The CDR3 coding sequence is TGTGCCAGCACTAGCCAACTCGGGAGCATCCCAAGGAACACTGAAGCTTTCTTT.